Below are 30 T cell receptor beta chains sequenced from a single sample in a study of OX40 agonist ivuxolimab in advanced cancers. The library was obtained by the immunoSEQ multiplex PCR assay. Sourced from immuneACCESS, this table was stored by TCRdb with only in-frame sequences that have V and J called. A share of the clones is absent; for the studies checked, an unresolved V gene accounts for under half, and the remainder has no known explanation. The sample contains about 110,000 clones, 91% of them found a single time. The ten largest account for 0.5% to 0.8% of the sample. The sequencing used CD4+ or CD8+ T cells sorted from blood, collected in a trial of the OX40 agonist ivuxolimab. Every receptor here comes from an adult with an advanced solid tumor such as melanoma, head and neck, liver or kidney cancer.

The chain has TRBV5-4 and TRBJ2-2; maybe TRBD2 (5 bases). CDR3 length: 15 amino acids. Germline loops: CDR1 SGHNT, CDR2 YYREEE (reference sequence). V shed 0 bases and J shed 4 bases, with 10 bases lying between them. CDR3 sequence: CASSLVGLGTGELFF. The DNA for the CDR3 is TGTGCCAGCAGCTTGGTCGGACTGGGCACCGGGGAGCTGTTTTTT. The variable domain in full, with the rest retrieved from reference TRBV5-4 and TRBJ2-2, is ETGVTQSPTHLIKTRGQQVTLRCSSQSGHNTVSWYQQALGQGPQFIFQYYREEENGRGNFPPRFSGLQFPNYSSELNVNALELDDSALYLCASSLVGLGTGELFFGEGSRLTVL.

The chain recombines TRBV20-1 with TRBJ2-1; 7 nucleotides align to TRBD1. Germline V lookup: CDR1 DFQATT, CDR2 SNEGSKA (reference sequence). This CDR3 is built from 11 residues. With V trimmed by 5 bases and J by 6 bases, 1 base remained unmatched. The CDR3 protein is CSADRANEQFF. Here the CDR3 DNA reads TGCAGTGCTGACAGGGCCAATGAGCAGTTCTTC.

CDR3 nucleotide sequence: TGTGCCAGCCAGCCGGGACTAGGAGGGTCAGATACGCAGTATTTT. Protein product: CASQPGLGGSDTQYF. The rearrangement links TRBV7-3 to TRBJ2-3, with 8 bases identical to TRBD2. The CDR3 has 15 residues. The germline V gene has CDR1 SGHTA and CDR2 FQGTGA. V lost 8 bases and J lost 4; bases outside the gene matches: 11.

The chain combines TRBV7-9 with TRBJ1-3, with D perhaps matching TRBD1 (5 bases). Germline V gene lookup returns CDR1 SEHNR and CDR2 FQNEAQ (reference sequence). Between the trimmed V and J ends, which lost 4 bases and 2 bases, there was a span of 12 bases. This CDR3 spans 15 amino acids. In nucleotides, the CDR3 is TGTGCCAGCAGCTCAGCAGCAGGGACTGGAAACACCATATATTTT. Amino acids: CASSSAAGTGNTIYF.

This chain connects TRBV29-1 to TRBJ1-4; no reliable D call. The V end lost 4 bases, the J end lost 0 bases, and 6 bases lay between the germline ends. The CDR3 length is 13 residues. Germline CDR1 and CDR2: SQVTM and ANQGSEA. CDR3 DNA sequence: TGCAGCGTTGCAACTACAACTAATGAAAAACTGTTTTTT. It codes for CSVATTTNEKLFF.

V gene TRBV5-1 combines with J gene TRBJ1-4, with TRBD1 matching 7 bases. Germline trimming cut 3 bases from V and 6 bases from J; bases unmatched to any gene: 11. The germline V gene encodes CDR1 SGHRS and CDR2 YFSETQ. The CDR3 runs 16 residues. Here the CDR3 reads CASSSPLQGWDEKLFF. CDR3 DNA sequence: TGCGCCAGCAGCTCACCTCTACAGGGGTGGGATGAAAAACTGTTTTTT.

J is TRBJ1-2 and V is TRBV10-3, with D perhaps TRBD1 (5 bases). This CDR3 is 13 amino acids long. Germline CDR1 is ENHRY and CDR2 is SYGVKD. Trimming took 10 bases from V and 2 from J, leaving 14 bases between them. This CDR3 reads CATAGTENYGYTF. DNA for the CDR3: TGTGCCACAGCCGGGACCGAGAACTATGGCTACACCTTC.

The rearrangement uses TRBV30 and TRBJ1-1; unclear D gene. The V end was cut by 6 bases, the J end by 0 bases, with 8 bases between. CDR1 and CDR2 (germline): GTSNPN, SVGIG (reference sequence). The CDR3 runs to 12 residues. The CDR3 here is CACQAVNTEAFF. Here the CDR3 DNA reads TGTGCCTGTCAGGCGGTGAACACTGAAGCTTTCTTT.

J is TRBJ2-3 and V is TRBV7-2; 7 bases align to TRBD1. The germline V gene has CDR1 SGHTA and CDR2 FQGNSA. The CDR3 covers 18 residues. The V segment lost 1 base and the J segment 4 bases; nucleotides outside the gene matches: 14. CDR3 in DNA: TGTGCCAGCAGCTTAGGTAGAGGACAGGTGGGGTTGGCAGATACGCAGTATTTT. Its translation is CASSLGRGQVGLADTQYF.

The rearrangement uses TRBV5-6 and TRBJ2-1; 7 bases agree with TRBD1. The CDR3 is 16 amino acids. V shed 2 bases, J shed 1 base, and the junction held 6 bases outside the gene matches. Germline V CDR1 and CDR2: SGHDT, YYEEEE. The CDR3 here is CASSFLGDSSYNEQFF. Here the CDR3 DNA reads TGTGCCAGCAGCTTTCTAGGGGACAGTTCCTACAATGAGCAGTTCTTC.

This clone was counted only a few times. The chain links TRBV18 to TRBJ2-5, with TRBD2 matching 9 bases. V shed 3 bases and J 5 bases; nucleotides not matched to a gene: 10. CDR1 KGHSH and CDR2 LQKENI come from the germline V gene. CDR3 length: 16 residues. This CDR3 is CASSPVGLASLETQYF. The CDR3 DNA reads TGTGCCAGCTCACCCGTTGGACTAGCGAGTCTTGAGACCCAGTACTTC.

The genes are TRBV6-6 and TRBJ2-5; 11 positions match TRBD1. CDR1 and CDR2 from the germline V gene are MNHNY and SVGAGI (reference sequence). The CDR3 loop spans 15 amino acids. Losses at the gene ends were 4 bases for V and 3 bases for J; bases not matched to a gene: 4. CDR3 nucleotides: TGTGCCAGCAGTTCCCGGGACAGGGGGGAAGAGACCCAGTACTTC. It encodes CASSSRDRGEETQYF.

The chain combines TRBV7-9 with TRBJ2-2; 12 positions agree with TRBD1. The germline gives CDR1 SEHNR, CDR2 FQNEAQ (reference sequence). The CDR3 totals 17 residues. Trimming took 3 bases from V and 6 from J; bases not matched to a gene: 8. This CDR3 is CASSFTGTGGVAGELFF. Written as DNA, the CDR3 is TGTGCCAGCAGCTTTACTGGGACAGGGGGCGTTGCCGGGGAGCTGTTTTTT.

The V gene is TRBV6-5, the J gene TRBJ1-1, with D perhaps TRBD1 (6 bases). Germline-derived CDR1 and CDR2 are MNHEY and SVGAGI. The CDR3 covers 15 residues. Between the trimmed V and J ends, which lost 3 bases and 4 bases, there was a span of 15 bases. CDR3 nucleotide sequence: TGTGCCAGCAGTTATTTCGGGGGCGAGGGCACTGAAGCTTTCTTT. Translating it yields CASSYFGGEGTEAFF.

V and J are TRBV20-1 and TRBJ2-5; D remains unclear. The CDR3 is 11 amino acids. V dropped 3 bases and J dropped 4 bases, with 6 bases sitting between them. Germline V gene lookup returns CDR1 DFQATT and CDR2 SNEGSKA (reference sequence). The CDR3 spells CSARSGETQYF. CDR3 nucleotides: TGCAGTGCTAGGTCGGGAGAGACCCAGTACTTC.

The rearrangement links TRBV18 to TRBJ2-1; D is ambiguous. Trimming stripped 1 base from V and 0 bases from J, with 7 bases between. There are 15 residues in the CDR3. In germline, CDR1 is KGHSH, CDR2 LQKENI. The CDR3 region is CASSPQQSSYNEQFF. DNA for the CDR3: TGTGCCAGCTCACCACAACAGAGCTCCTACAATGAGCAGTTCTTC.

The V call is TRBV6-5, the J call TRBJ1-5, with TRBD1 as a possible D gene (5 bases). The CDR3 has 13 residues. Per germline, CDR1 MNHEY and CDR2 SVGAGI. Deletions cut 2 bases from V and 6 bases from J, with 8 bases between. CDR3 nucleotides: TGTGCCAGCAGTTACGACGGGGGTCAGCCCCAGCATTTT. Translation gives CASSYDGGQPQHF.

The gene calls are TRBV5-1 and TRBJ2-3; 8 nucleotides align to TRBD2. V was clipped by 1 base and J by 2 bases; unmatched bases: 3. This CDR3 contains 15 residues. Germline V gene lookup returns CDR1 SGHRS and CDR2 YFSETQ. The CDR3 bases are TGCGCCAGCAGCTTGTCGGGAGGGTACACAGATACGCAGTATTTT. Protein: CASSLSGGYTDTQYF.

This chain links TRBV5-4 with TRBJ2-3; D possibly corresponds to TRBD2 (5 bases). CDR1 is SGHNT, CDR2 YYREEE, per germline (reference sequence). Trimming shortened V by 4 bases and J by 2 bases, and 17 bases separated the two germline ends. The CDR3 spans 16 residues. The CDR3 reads CASSKMTGGSTDTQYF. The CDR3 coding sequence is TGTGCCAGCAGCAAAATGACGGGCGGGTCCACAGATACGCAGTATTTT.

V is TRBV6-6 and J is TRBJ1-5; 9 bases line up with TRBD1. This CDR3 region has 16 residues. Per germline, CDR1 MNHNY and CDR2 SVGAGI (reference sequence). J lost 7 bases, V lost 4 bases, and 11 bases had no gene match. CDR3 sequence (DNA): TGTGCCAGCAGTTTCCGGGACAGGGCTTTCGGGCAGCCCCAGCATTTT. It yields the protein CASSFRDRAFGQPQHF.

The gene calls are TRBV2 and TRBJ2-3, with no clear D. CDR3 length: 13 residues. V was cut by 8 bases and J by 0 bases, with 9 bases left in between. Germline assignment: CDR1 SNHLY and CDR2 FYNNEI. The CDR3 DNA reads TGTGCCAGCGAGGCTAGAAGCACAGATACGCAGTATTTT. Its translation: CASEARSTDTQYF. The full variable domain, in which reference TRBV2 and TRBJ2-3 provide the parts outside the CDR3, is EPEVTQTPSHQVTQMGQEVILRCVPISNHLYFYWYRQILGQKVEFLVSFYNNEISEKSEIFDDQFSVERPDGSNFTLKIRSTKLEDSAMYFCASEARSTDTQYFGPGTRLTVL.

The genes are TRBV5-4 and TRBJ2-3; the D is unclear. Germline lookup yields CDR1 SGHNT and CDR2 YYREEE (reference sequence). Trimming left V 3 bases short and J 6 bases short, with 11 bases between. This CDR3 contains 13 residues. CDR3: CASSSPGGDTQYF. CDR3 DNA sequence: TGTGCCAGCAGCTCCCCCGGTGGGGATACGCAGTATTTT.

This chain links TRBV6-5 with TRBJ2-1; D unclear. V dropped 0 bases and J dropped 9 bases, with 18 bases sitting between them. The CDR3 has 16 amino acids. CDR1 and CDR2 (germline): MNHEY, SVGAGI. The CDR3 sequence: CASSYSGPPFYGEQFF. The CDR3 coding sequence is TGTGCCAGCAGTTACTCCGGACCCCCCTTCTATGGTGAGCAGTTCTTC.

The chain has TRBV7-8 and TRBJ2-2, with D hard to call. This CDR3 has 15 residues. CDR1 is SGHVS and CDR2 is FQNEAQ in the germline V gene. The V end lost 0 bases, the J end lost 1 base, and 6 bases lay between the germline ends. CDR3 in DNA: TGTGCCAGCAGCTTAGCGGTAGAGAACACCGGGGAGCTGTTTTTT. This gives the protein CASSLAVENTGELFF.

The rearrangement links TRBV5-1 to TRBJ2-3; tentative D call: TRBD2 (6 bases). Germline V CDR1 and CDR2: SGHRS, YFSETQ. Between the trimmed V and J ends, which lost 0 bases and 2 bases, there was a span of 16 bases. This CDR3 is 17 amino acids long. In DNA, the CDR3 is TGCGCCAGCAGCTTGGAGGTCGCGGGGCCTTCCACAGATACGCAGTATTTT. Encoded protein: CASSLEVAGPSTDTQYF.

The chain employs TRBV6-5 and TRBJ1-4, with D unclear. This CDR3 has 13 residues. V lost 1 base, J lost 7 bases, and 7 bases lay in between. The germline gives CDR1 MNHEY, CDR2 SVGAGI. The CDR3 nucleotides read TGTGCCAGCAGTTACTTTCCGGGTGAAAAACTGTTTTTT. Its protein product is CASSYFPGEKLFF.

This clone was observed a single time. The CDR3 region has the DNA TGTGCCAGCAGTTACTCGTATTCAGAGACCCAGTACTTC. Translation: CASSYSYSETQYF. The chain has TRBV6-5 and TRBJ2-5, with D uncertain. The CDR3 is made up of 13 amino acids. V shed 0 bases and J shed 4 bases, with 6 bases lying between them. Germline V gene sequence: CDR1 MNHEY, CDR2 SVGAGI.

The chain combines TRBV19 with TRBJ1-2; D is unclear. The CDR3 is made up of 14 amino acids. CDR1 and CDR2 from the germline V gene are LNHDA and SQIVND (reference sequence). Trimming cost V 5 bases and J 3 bases, with 13 bases left between them. The CDR3 sequence is CASSPLTADYGYTF. The CDR3, as DNA: TGTGCCAGTAGTCCGCTTACAGCGGACTATGGCTACACCTTC.

This sequence joins TRBV7-2 and TRBJ2-7; tentative D call: TRBD2 (5 bases). The CDR3 has 13 amino acids. The germline V and J ends were trimmed by 6 bases and 13 bases, with 22 bases remaining between them. Germline loops: CDR1 SGHTA, CDR2 FQGNSA. The DNA for the CDR3 is TGTGCCAGCAGGACCGAAACGGGAACCAAGTCTTACTTC. Its protein product is CASRTETGTKSYF.

The gene calls are TRBV12-5 and TRBJ1-5; 7 nucleotides align to TRBD1. CDR1 and CDR2 from the germline V gene are LGHNT and FRNRAP. This CDR3 region has 15 residues. The V and J ends lost 5 bases and 6 bases, in that order; junction bases with no gene match: 10. This chain's CDR3 is CASGPTGTEVQPQHF. CDR3 sequence (DNA): TGTGCTAGTGGTCCCACCGGGACAGAGGTTCAGCCCCAGCATTTT.